The entry that follows covers one T cell receptor beta chain sequence. The V gene end was trimmed by 3 bases and the J gene end by 3 bases; junction bases not matched to a gene: 7. CDR1 LNHDA and CDR2 SQIVND come from the germline V gene (reference sequence). The CDR3 length is 16 residues. The data stem from a study of blood T cell repertoires in COVID-19. Looking at the study overall: There were acute and convalescent COVID-19 samples, and they came from the United States, Italy and Spain. Nucleic acid was either cDNA or gDNA, and it came from T cells, B-cell-depleted T cells, or PBMCs.

Seattle-derived patients entered the study during active infection and were followed longitudinally. Original data processing: How many nucleated cells were present was estimated from reference gene primer amplification. Assay used: immunoSEQ multiplex PCR; TCRdb lists only in-frame clones, some missing. V, J and clone size are those of that table, while D and trimming were read from the DNA. The sample shows about 250,000 clones, 70% to 90% of them seen only once. The receptor was isolated from a woman aged 25 to 39 with COVID-19, enrolled during active disease. This chain links TRBV19 with TRBJ2-2; TRBD2 matches 7 bases. The sequenced material came from peripheral blood. The CDR3 DNA follows: TGTGCCAGTAGTATTTCGGGCGGGGGAGACACCGGGGAGCTGTTTTTT. This gives the protein CASSISGGGDTGELFF. The full variable domain, in which reference TRBV19 and TRBJ2-2 provide the parts outside the CDR3, is DGGITQSPKYLFRKEGQNVTLSCEQNLNHDAMYWYRQDPGQGLRLIYYSQIVNDFQKGDIAEGYSVSREKKESFPLTVTSAQKNPTAFYLCASSISGGGDTGELFFGEGSRLTVL.